The 5 T cell receptor beta chains presented below share a single source sample, sequenced in a study of CD8 T cells in ankylosing spondylitis. From the 5' RACE reads, TCRdb called clonotypes with MiXCR, one entry per CDR3 protein. The repertoire holds about 340,000 distinct CDR3 sequences, about 15% seen once, with around 0.99% in the top ten. The sample consisted of blood, either unsorted or a sorted T cell fraction (not recorded which). All receptors come from a male donor with ankylosing spondylitis or in good health (not recorded which).

This clonotype was counted ten times or more. The chain combines TRBV10-2 with TRBJ1-6; 8 bases fit TRBD1. Trimming cost V 2 bases and J 13 bases; bases outside gene matches: 7. The CDR3 spans 14 residues. Germline V gives CDR1 WSHSY, CDR2 SAAADI. The CDR3 DNA follows: TGCGCCAGCAGTGAGGGACAGGGACGAAATCCCCTCCACTTT. This encodes CASSEGQGRNPLHF.

The rearrangement joins TRBV19 to TRBJ2-1; possibly TRBD2 for D (5 bases). Germline loops: CDR1 LNHDA, CDR2 SQIVND (reference sequence). The CDR3 runs to 16 residues. Trimming removed 3 bases at V and 0 bases at J, with 12 bases between. CDR3 DNA sequence: TGTGCCAGTAGTATTAAGGGAGTTACCTCCTACAATGAGCAGTTCTTC. Translation: CASSIKGVTSYNEQFF.

The chain carries TRBV2 and TRBJ2-7, with 8 bases aligning to TRBD1. V shed 7 bases, J shed 4 bases, and the junction held 12 bases outside the gene matches. The CDR3 extends over 15 amino acids. Per the germline V gene, CDR1 is SNHLY and CDR2 is FYNNEI. CDR3 DNA: TGTGCCAGCATTAACCCCGGGACAGGACGTTACGAGCAGTACTTC. Translating it yields CASINPGTGRYEQYF.

This clonotype came up a few times. CDR3 nucleotide sequence: TGCAGTGCTATTCCCCAGGCCAGCCCCTATGGCTACACCTTC. The encoded protein is CSAIPQASPYGYTF. This chain connects TRBV20-1 to TRBJ1-2; D is unclear. The V gene lost 4 bases and the J gene lost 4 bases, with 16 bases spanning the gap. The CDR3 spans 14 residues. Germline lookup yields CDR1 DFQATT and CDR2 SNEGSKA (reference sequence).

This clonotype was detected only a few times. The chain's CDR3 is CSARGGQGYTEAFF. The CDR3 DNA is TGCAGTGCTAGAGGGGGACAGGGCTACACTGAAGCTTTCTTT. This chain links TRBV20-1 with TRBJ1-1; 9 nucleotides agree with TRBD1. Germline lookup yields CDR1 DFQATT and CDR2 SNEGSKA (reference sequence). This CDR3 comprises 14 residues. V shed 1 base and J 3 bases; nucleotides not matched to a gene: 3.